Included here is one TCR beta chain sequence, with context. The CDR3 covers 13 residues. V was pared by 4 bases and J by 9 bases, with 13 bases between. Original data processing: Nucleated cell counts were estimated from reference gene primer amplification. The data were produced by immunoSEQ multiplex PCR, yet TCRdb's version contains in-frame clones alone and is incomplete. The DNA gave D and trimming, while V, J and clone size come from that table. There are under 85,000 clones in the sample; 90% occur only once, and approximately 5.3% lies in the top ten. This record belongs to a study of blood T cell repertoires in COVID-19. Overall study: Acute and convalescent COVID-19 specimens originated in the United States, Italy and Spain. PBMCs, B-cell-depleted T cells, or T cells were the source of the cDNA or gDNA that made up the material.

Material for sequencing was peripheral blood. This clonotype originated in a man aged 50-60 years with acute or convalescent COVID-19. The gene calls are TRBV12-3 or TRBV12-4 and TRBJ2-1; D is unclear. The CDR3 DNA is TGTGCCAGCAGTTCCTCAGGTACTTTTGAGCAGTTCTTC. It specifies CASSSSGTFEQFF.